The 28 T cell receptor beta chains below were found in one sample sequenced in a study of beta chain features in type 1 diabetes. Study results and caveats: TCRB CDR3s were moderately but significantly shorter in Type 1 diabetes patients in all four CD4+ subsets.

Every bit of the isolated RNA underwent reverse transcription, so sequencing read expressed TCRB transcripts. Using immunoSEQ multiplex PCR, the repertoire was profiled, and TCRdb retains in-frame clones only, with some absent. Seen here are just over 15,000 clones, roughly 69% observed once, and the top ten hold 2% to 3%. These receptors lack a known antigen. Sequencing was carried out using Tregs from blood. Every receptor here comes from a man aged 25 to 40 with type 1 diabetes.

The rearrangement uses TRBV6-1 and TRBJ1-4; D possibly corresponds to TRBD1 (5 bases). Trimming took off 8 bases at V and 7 bases at J, with 14 bases between the two ends. This CDR3 comprises 13 residues. Germline V gene lookup returns CDR1 MNHNS and CDR2 SASEGT. CDR3 sequence: CASATDTFEKLFF. In DNA form, the CDR3 reads TGTGCCAGCGCAACGGACACCTTTGAAAAACTGTTTTTT.

The V gene is TRBV11-2, the J gene TRBJ2-3; tentative D call: TRBD2 (6 bases). Per the germline V gene, CDR1 is SGHAT and CDR2 is FQNNGV. The CDR3 loop spans 16 amino acids. Trimming removed 1 base at V and 0 bases at J, with 11 bases between. The CDR3 bases are TGTGCCAGCAGCTTAGCGCGGCGGGGTAGCACAGATACGCAGTATTTT. It yields the protein CASSLARRGSTDTQYF.

This clone has just a few counts. The CDR3 here is CASSTPGQGFTGELFF. The CDR3 nucleotides are TGTGCCAGCAGTACACCGGGACAGGGCTTTACCGGGGAGCTGTTTTTT. This chain uses TRBV27 with TRBJ2-2; 9 nucleotides line up with TRBD1. This CDR3 is built from 16 residues. Germline trimming cut 5 bases from V and 5 bases from J; bases unmatched to any gene: 9. The germline gives CDR1 MNHEY, CDR2 SMNVEV (reference sequence).

The gene calls are TRBV15 and TRBJ1-1; D unresolved. V lost 5 bases and J lost 2, with 9 bases in between. The CDR3 totals 13 residues. Per germline, CDR1 LNHNV and CDR2 YYDKDF (reference sequence). In nucleotides, the CDR3 is TGTGCCACCAGCTCGCGGGGTAACACTGAAGCTTTCTTT. Translated, it gives CATSSRGNTEAFF.

The chain employs TRBV7-2 and TRBJ2-7; TRBD2 aligns across 8 bases. The junction had 7 bases not matched to a gene; V was cut back by 4 bases and J by 8 bases. This CDR3 is 13 amino acids long. Germline values: CDR1 SGHTA, CDR2 FQGNSA. The CDR3 loop reads CASSSGLAAKQYF. Written as DNA, the CDR3 is TGTGCCAGCAGCTCCGGACTAGCAGCCAAGCAGTACTTC.

The V call is TRBV7-9, the J call TRBJ2-1; TRBD2 matches at 7 bases. CDR3 size: 14 residues. With 7 bases clipped from V and 9 bases from J, the junction kept 12 bases outside the gene matches. In germline, CDR1 is SEHNR, CDR2 FQNEAQ (reference sequence). Here the CDR3 DNA reads TGTGCCAGCAATGCCGGCGGGAGAGTCGGTGAGCAGTTCTTC. Translating it yields CASNAGGRVGEQFF. The variable domain in full, completed from reference TRBV7-9 and TRBJ2-1, reads DTGVSQNPRHKITKRGQNVTFRCDPISEHNRLYWYRQTLGQGPEFLTYFQNEAQLEKSRLLSDRFSAERPKGSFSTLEIQRTEQGDSAMYLCASNAGGRVGEQFFGPGTRLTVL.

This clone has only one observation. The chain combines TRBV5-1 with TRBJ2-5; 9 nucleotides agree with TRBD1. Per the germline V gene, CDR1 is SGHRS and CDR2 is YFSETQ. The V gene end was trimmed by 4 bases and the J gene end by 4 bases; junction bases not matched to a gene: 8. The CDR3 consists of 15 residues. The CDR3 sequence: CASSVGQGRLETQYF. The CDR3 nucleotides are TGCGCCAGCAGCGTGGGACAGGGTCGCTTAGAGACCCAGTACTTC.

In this sample, this clone turned up a few times. This rearrangement joins TRBV27 to TRBJ2-2, with 8 bases matching TRBD1. V was pared by 5 bases and J by 5 bases, with 13 bases of the junction left unmatched. CDR3 length: 17 residues. Germline CDR1 MNHEY, CDR2 SMNVEV (reference sequence). CDR3 DNA sequence: TGTGCCAGCAGTATAAACAGGGGGAGCTTCGGGACCGGGGAGCTGTTTTTT. It is translated as CASSINRGSFGTGELFF.

This chain joins TRBV5-5 and TRBJ2-7; no definite D call. The CDR3 has 16 amino acids. The germline V gene has CDR1 SGHKS and CDR2 YYEKEE (reference sequence). V was shortened by 1 base and J by 0 bases, with 14 bases between the two germline ends. CDR3 region: CASSLSSRPPSYEQYF. In nucleotides, the CDR3 is TGTGCCAGCAGCTTGTCGTCGCGCCCCCCCTCCTACGAGCAGTACTTC.

This chain uses TRBV10-2 with TRBJ1-1; 7 bases are shared with TRBD1. The CDR3 spans 15 residues. V lost 0 bases, J lost 7 bases, and 8 bases stayed unmatched. The germline gives CDR1 WSHSY, CDR2 SAAADI. CDR3 residues: CASSESWTGDLEAFF. CDR3 in DNA: TGCGCCAGCAGTGAGTCGTGGACAGGAGACCTTGAAGCTTTCTTT.

The V and J genes are TRBV7-9 and TRBJ1-1; maybe TRBD1 (6 bases). The V and J ends lost 1 base and 4 bases respectively, with 13 bases between them. There are 15 residues in the CDR3. Germline CDR1 reads SEHNR; CDR2 reads FQNEAQ (reference sequence). The DNA of the CDR3 is TGTGCCAGCAGCTTAGTTGTAGGGGGTGCCACTGAAGCTTTCTTT. It is translated as CASSLVVGGATEAFF. The full variable domain, rest sourced from reference TRBV7-9 and TRBJ1-1, is DTGVSQNPRHKITKRGQNVTFRCDPISEHNRLYWYRQTLGQGPEFLTYFQNEAQLEKSRLLSDRFSAERPKGSFSTLEIQRTEQGDSAMYLCASSLVVGGATEAFFGQGTRLTVV.

V usage is TRBV27 and J usage is TRBJ1-2; 7 nucleotides line up with TRBD1. This CDR3 is 15 amino acids long. V lost 3 bases, J lost 2 bases, and 6 bases stayed unmatched. Per germline, CDR1 MNHEY and CDR2 SMNVEV (reference sequence). This chain's CDR3 is CASSLGQTGNYGYTF. The DNA of the CDR3 is TGTGCCAGCAGTTTGGGACAGACAGGGAACTATGGCTACACCTTC.

J is TRBJ1-5 and V is TRBV27; D remains ambiguous. V shed 2 bases and J shed 7 bases, with 9 bases lying between them. Germline V gene data show CDR1 as MNHEY and CDR2 as SMNVEV (reference sequence). CDR3 length: 13 amino acids. In DNA, the CDR3 is TGTGCCAGCAGTTTAAGGTCGGGGCAGCCCCAGCATTTT. This gives the protein CASSLRSGQPQHF.

This rearrangement joins TRBV27 to TRBJ2-1; D possibly corresponds to TRBD2 (6 bases). Trimming took off 10 bases at V and 6 bases at J, with 19 bases between the two ends. Germline-derived CDR1 and CDR2 are MNHEY and SMNVEV (reference sequence). CDR3 length equals 14 residues. The CDR3 loop reads CATKMGLAGNEQFF. The CDR3 DNA sequence: TGTGCCACCAAAATGGGACTCGCGGGCAATGAGCAGTTCTTC.

CDR3 in amino acids: CAWSVAPGQFF. In nucleotides, the CDR3 is TGTGCCTGGAGTGTAGCCCCGGGGCAGTTCTTC. The chain joins TRBV30 to TRBJ2-1; the D is unclear. Germline loops: CDR1 GTSNPN, CDR2 SVGIG (reference sequence). The CDR3 consists of 11 residues. Trimming took off 0 bases at V and 12 bases at J, with 9 bases between the two ends.

The chain couples TRBV6-1 to TRBJ1-1, with D perhaps matching TRBD1 (6 bases). V lost 1 base to trimming and J lost 7 bases, with 16 bases between them. CDR1 and CDR2 from the germline V gene are MNHNS and SASEGT. The CDR3 runs to 15 residues. CDR3 sequence reads: CASSEVGRGGGEAFF. Written as DNA, the CDR3 is TGTGCCAGCAGTGAAGTGGGCAGGGGAGGGGGTGAAGCTTTCTTT.

The chain carries TRBV6-5 and TRBJ2-3, with a weak D call TRBD1 (6 bases). V shed 4 bases and J shed 0 bases, with 14 bases lying between them. The CDR3 loop spans 16 amino acids. Looked up from germline, CDR1 is MNHEY and CDR2 is SVGAGI. CDR3 loop: CASSLSRGSSTDTQYF. In DNA, the CDR3 is TGTGCCAGCAGTTTAAGCAGGGGCTCTAGCACAGATACGCAGTATTTT.

The genes are TRBV10-3 and TRBJ1-2; the D is unclear. Trimming cost V 4 bases and J 4 bases, with 16 bases left between them. Per germline, CDR1 ENHRY and CDR2 SYGVKD. The CDR3 runs 15 residues. Written as DNA, the CDR3 is TGTGCCATCAGTGTGGTTACCGGGAGCGCCTATGGCTACACCTTC. Translating it yields CAISVVTGSAYGYTF.

The V call is TRBV21-1, the J call TRBJ2-7; the tabulated D call, TRBD1, remains unverified against the DNA. TRBV21-1 is shown as a pseudogene. The CDR3 contains 14 residues. This CDR3 reads CASRVTGALYEQYF. Written as DNA, the CDR3 is TGTGCCAGCAGGGTTACAGGGGCACTCTACGAGCAGTACTTC.

This clone was found once. CDR3 in DNA: TGCGCCAGCAGCTTGGATCTGGGCTCTCTCTACGAGCAGTACTTC. Its protein is CASSLDLGSLYEQYF. The rearrangement uses TRBV5-1 and TRBJ2-7; D gene unclear. V dropped 0 bases and J dropped 3 bases, with 13 bases sitting between them. CDR1 is SGHRS and CDR2 is YFSETQ in the germline V gene. The CDR3 consists of 15 residues.

J is TRBJ2-2 and V is TRBV7-9; D not resolved. Trimming removed 10 bases from V and 0 bases from J, with 21 bases in between. Looked up from germline, CDR1 is SEHNR and CDR2 is FQNEAQ (reference sequence). This CDR3 spans 17 amino acids. DNA for the CDR3: TGTGCCATCATACGACGGAAACAGCCCTCGAACACCGGGGAGCTGTTTTTT. It translates to CAIIRRKQPSNTGELFF.

This clone was seen a few times. This sequence joins TRBV5-4 and TRBJ2-1; D may be TRBD2 (6 bases). The ends were cut back, 4 bases at V and 0 bases at J, with 11 bases in the middle. Germline V gene lookup returns CDR1 SGHNT and CDR2 YYREEE (reference sequence). This CDR3 is 15 amino acids long. Here the CDR3 DNA reads TGTGCCAGCAGCCCCACCGGGGGCTCCTACAATGAGCAGTTCTTC. This translates into CASSPTGGSYNEQFF. Full variable domain (outside the CDR3, taken from reference TRBV5-4 and TRBJ2-1): ETGVTQSPTHLIKTRGQQVTLRCSSQSGHNTVSWYQQALGQGPQFIFQYYREEENGRGNFPPRFSGLQFPNYSSELNVNALELDDSALYLCASSPTGGSYNEQFFGPGTRLTVL.

The V gene is TRBV14, the J gene TRBJ1-6, with D maybe TRBD1 (6 bases). This CDR3 is built from 15 residues. V lost 6 bases and J lost 7, with 16 bases in between. From germline, CDR1 is SGHDN and CDR2 FVKESK. CDR3 in DNA: TGTGCCAGCAGACCCTCCGGGACACTAAATTCACCCCTCCACTTT. Translated: CASRPSGTLNSPLHF.

V usage is TRBV11-2 and J usage is TRBJ1-5, with 8 bases fitting TRBD1. V was clipped by 0 bases and J by 3 bases; unmatched bases: 1. From germline, CDR1 is SGHAT and CDR2 FQNNGV. This CDR3 spans 15 amino acids. In nucleotides, the CDR3 is TGTGCCAGCAGCTTAGAACAGGGGGTCAATCAGCCCCAGCATTTT. Translation gives CASSLEQGVNQPQHF.

V is TRBV6-6 and J is TRBJ2-5, with D tentatively TRBD1 (5 bases). Trimming removed 2 bases from V and 11 bases from J, with 18 bases in between. Per germline, CDR1 MNHNY and CDR2 SVGAGI (reference sequence). The length of the CDR3 is 14 residues. This CDR3 is CASSYPSPRGGQYF. The CDR3 nucleotides are TGTGCCAGCAGTTACCCCAGCCCTAGGGGTGGACAGTACTTC.

This clone showed up just once. The CDR3 nucleotides are TGTGCCAGCAAGGGGGGGTCCTCCTACGAGCAGTACTTC. Encoded protein: CASKGGSSYEQYF. The genes are TRBV6-1 and TRBJ2-7; tentatively, D is TRBD2 (7 bases). Deletions cut 7 bases from V and 0 bases from J, with 10 bases between. CDR1 is MNHNS, CDR2 SASEGT, per germline. The CDR3 runs 13 residues.

This clone was counted only a few times. The CDR3 nucleotides are TGTGCCAGCAGTTCCGTTAGTACTGAAGCTTTCTTT. Its translation: CASSSVSTEAFF. The V gene is TRBV6-1, the J gene TRBJ1-1; D is ambiguous. This CDR3 has 12 residues. The germline CDR1 and CDR2 sequences are MNHNS and SASEGT. V shed 5 bases and J shed 5 bases, with 9 bases lying between them.

This clone has only a few counts. The chain carries TRBV4-2 and TRBJ2-1, with TRBD2 matching 13 bases. Losses at the gene ends were 4 bases for V and 7 bases for J; bases not matched to a gene: 4. Germline V gene data show CDR1 as LGHNA and CDR2 as YNFKEQ. This CDR3 is built from 15 residues. The CDR3 region is CASSPGTSGNNEQFF. DNA of the CDR3: TGTGCCAGCAGCCCCGGGACTAGCGGGAATAATGAGCAGTTCTTC.